This T cell receptor (beta chain) stems from a study of blood T cell repertoires in COVID-19. Turning to the study itself: The origin of the acute and convalescent COVID-19 samples was the United States, Italy and Spain. From T cells, B-cell-depleted T cells, or PBMCs came the material, which was cDNA or gDNA.

The germline CDR1 and CDR2 sequences are MNHNS and SASEGT. The CDR3 spans 12 residues. Trimming removed 3 bases at V and 3 bases at J, with 6 bases between. How the authors handled the data: Nucleated cell number was recorded as an estimate derived from reference gene primer amplification. The assay was immunoSEQ multiplex PCR, and TCRdb's table has in-frame clones only and misses some. That table furnishes V, J and clone size, whereas the DNA furnished D and trimming. Here the sample spans 270,000 or so clones, roughly 85% being singletons. The clonotype originates from a woman aged 50 to 60 who had recovered from COVID-19. Sequenced: peripheral blood. This chain links TRBV6-1 with TRBJ2-7, with a possible D match to TRBD2 (5 bases). Here the CDR3 reads CASSDRGYEQYF. The CDR3 nucleotides read TGTGCCAGCAGTGATCGGGGCTACGAGCAGTACTTC.